This entry lists 32 T cell receptor beta chains sequenced from one sample in a study of blood T cell repertoires in COVID-19 (dated by TCRdb to the early 2020s). Library preparation used the immunoSEQ multiplex PCR assay. Sourced from immuneACCESS, this table was stored by TCRdb with only in-frame sequences that have V and J called. A share of the clones is absent; for the studies checked, an unresolved V gene accounts for under half, and the remainder has no known explanation. The table for this sample lists about 300,000 clones; just under 90% of them were counted only once. Roughly 6.3% of the sample goes to the ten largest clones. Material: peripheral blood. The receptors stem from a woman in her forties or fifties with COVID-19, enrolled during active disease.

This clone has a single count. V is TRBV21-1 and J is TRBJ1-1; TRBD1 is the table's D call and was not checked against the DNA. TRBV21-1 is given as a pseudogene. The CDR3 contains 15 residues. The CDR3 sequence is CASRMTGTQNTEAFF. CDR3 bases: TGTGCCAGCAGGATGACCGGGACACAGAACACTGAAGCTTTCTTT.

In regard to this clone: At one end the junction does not follow the germline gene, possibly because of a read error. The genes are TRBV29-1 and TRBJ1-2; 7 nucleotides agree with TRBD1. Germline CDR1 and CDR2: SQVTM and ANQGSEA. The CDR3 is 16 amino acids. The CDR3 nucleotides are TGCAGCGTTGAATCATTTAGAACTGACCAGGGGGATGACTACATCTTC. It is translated as CSVESFRTDQGDDYIF.

This clone is a singleton in its sample. The chain is built from TRBV11-2 and TRBJ1-1; D is possibly TRBD1 (5 bases). The CDR3 length is 13 residues. CDR1 SGHAT and CDR2 FQNNGV come from the germline V gene. The V end was cut by 5 bases, the J end by 1 base, with 8 bases between. Here the CDR3 DNA reads TGTGCCAGCAGCCGTACAGGGAACACTGAAGCTTTCTTT. Amino acids: CASSRTGNTEAFF.

The chain combines TRBV6-6 with TRBJ2-1; TRBD2 matches 12 bases. V trimming: 2 bases; J trimming: 7 bases; junction bases outside the gene matches: 3. The CDR3 runs to 15 residues. CDR1 is MNHNY and CDR2 is SVGAGI in the germline V gene (reference sequence). CDR3 protein: CASSYRTSGINEQFF. CDR3 nucleotide sequence: TGTGCCAGCAGTTACCGGACTAGCGGGATTAATGAGCAGTTCTTC.

The rearrangement uses TRBV7-9 and TRBJ1-1, with D possibly being TRBD1 (6 bases). The length of the CDR3 is 17 residues. V was cut by 5 bases and J by 5 bases, with 24 bases left in between. Germline-derived CDR1 and CDR2 are SEHNR and FQNEAQ (reference sequence). The CDR3 loop is CASSHERPGLGTTEAFF. Here the CDR3 DNA reads TGTGCCAGCAGCCACGAAAGGCCAGGGTTAGGGACAACTGAAGCTTTCTTT. The full variable domain, rest sourced from reference TRBV7-9 and TRBJ1-1, is DTGVSQNPRHKITKRGQNVTFRCDPISEHNRLYWYRQTLGQGPEFLTYFQNEAQLEKSRLLSDRFSAERPKGSFSTLEIQRTEQGDSAMYLCASSHERPGLGTTEAFFGQGTRLTVV.

This chain connects TRBV9 to TRBJ1-2, with TRBD1 identical over 10 bases. CDR1 is SGDLS, CDR2 YYNGEE, per germline. The V segment lost 4 bases and the J segment 7 bases; nucleotides outside the gene matches: 7. The CDR3 has 14 residues. CDR3 residues: CASSSTGTGVGYTF. Here the CDR3 DNA reads TGTGCCAGCAGCTCCACCGGGACAGGGGTTGGCTACACCTTC.

The chain joins TRBV3-1 (or the pseudogene TRBV3-2) to TRBJ2-5; D call uncertain. This CDR3 is built from 12 residues. Germline CDR1 reads LGHDT; CDR2 reads YNNKEL (reference sequence). Trimming took off 1 base at V and 14 bases at J, with 14 bases between the two ends. CDR3 coding DNA: TGTGCCAGCAGCCAAGTGAGAAGCCCATTTTACTTC. It encodes CASSQVRSPFYF.

The chain employs TRBV19 and TRBJ2-3; 16 bases line up with TRBD2. The J segment lost 3 bases and the V segment lost 5 bases, leaving 8 bases of the junction unmatched. There are 18 residues in the CDR3. Germline V gives CDR1 LNHDA, CDR2 SQIVND (reference sequence). CDR3: CASSAGLAGGLGTDTQYF. The CDR3 DNA reads as TGTGCCAGTAGTGCGGGACTAGCGGGAGGGCTTGGAACAGATACGCAGTATTTT.

The chain links TRBV4-1 to TRBJ1-5, with 7 bases matching TRBD1. J lost 0 bases, V lost 7 bases, and 9 bases had no gene match. CDR1 and CDR2 (germline): MGHRA, YSYEKL. The CDR3 has 16 residues. DNA of the CDR3: TGCGCCAGCAACCTGGACAGGACGAATAGCAATCAGCCCCAGCATTTT. Amino acids: CASNLDRTNSNQPQHF.

This rearrangement joins TRBV4-2 to TRBJ1-6, with TRBD1 as a possible D gene (6 bases). Trimming left V 1 base short and J 11 bases short, with 18 bases between. Germline V lookup: CDR1 LGHNA, CDR2 YNFKEQ. The CDR3 spans 16 residues. This CDR3 is CASSQAPGQVITPLHF. As DNA, the CDR3 is TGTGCCAGCAGCCAAGCTCCGGGACAAGTAATAACACCCCTCCACTTT.

This chain uses TRBV29-1 with TRBJ2-3; no definite D call. Looked up from germline, CDR1 is SQVTM and CDR2 is ANQGSEA. The germline V and J ends were trimmed by 4 bases and 5 bases, with 7 bases remaining between them. CDR3 length equals 11 residues. The CDR3 DNA follows: TGCAGCGTTGCTAGAGGAGATACGCAGTATTTT. The encoded protein is CSVARGDTQYF.

The chain recombines TRBV5-1 with TRBJ2-7; 10 bases fit TRBD1. V lost 4 bases, J lost 2 bases, and 6 bases stayed unmatched. This CDR3 has 15 residues. The germline gives CDR1 SGHRS, CDR2 YFSETQ. The CDR3 DNA sequence: TGCGCCAGCAGCGCTGCCGGGACAGGGGCCTACGAGCAGTACTTC. This encodes CASSAAGTGAYEQYF.

This chain joins TRBV7-9 and TRBJ2-1, with 11 bases that match TRBD2. This CDR3 is built from 22 residues. J was trimmed by 3 bases and V by 5 bases; bases with no gene match: 24. Germline CDR1 SEHNR, CDR2 FQNEAQ (reference sequence). The CDR3: CASSTTRTGTSGPYKHYNEQFF. The CDR3 DNA follows: TGTGCCAGCAGCACGACGCGGACCGGGACTAGCGGACCTTACAAGCACTACAATGAGCAGTTCTTC.

This rearrangement joins TRBV6-5 to TRBJ2-1, with D maybe TRBD1 (7 bases). V gave up 7 bases and J gave up 2 bases, with 12 bases separating them. CDR3 length equals 14 residues. Germline V gene data show CDR1 as MNHEY and CDR2 as SVGAGI. The chain's CDR3 is CASIVRGAYNEQFF. DNA of the CDR3: TGTGCCAGCATTGTCAGGGGGGCCTACAATGAGCAGTTCTTC.

The chain carries TRBV29-1 and TRBJ1-4; TRBD1 matches 10 bases. Trimming removed 7 bases from V and 8 bases from J; junction bases left unmatched: 4. From germline, CDR1 is SQVTM and CDR2 ANQGSEA. The CDR3 loop spans 12 amino acids. The DNA for the CDR3 is TGCAGCGCCTGGACAGGGGGAGAAAAACTGTTTTTT. This sequence encodes CSAWTGGEKLFF.

The chain's CDR3 is CASSDIAGDGYEQYF. The CDR3 nucleotides read TGTGCCAGCAGCGACATAGCGGGAGACGGCTACGAGCAGTACTTC. The V call is TRBV11-2, the J call TRBJ2-7, with 9 bases identical to TRBD2. J gave up 3 bases and V 5 bases, and 8 bases lay outside the gene matches. Germline V gives CDR1 SGHAT, CDR2 FQNNGV. The CDR3 totals 15 residues.

The V gene is TRBV19, the J gene TRBJ2-1; 10 bases align to TRBD1. V dropped 7 bases and J dropped 8; count of bases not matched to a gene: 8. The CDR3 consists of 14 residues. Germline V gene lookup returns CDR1 LNHDA and CDR2 SQIVND (reference sequence). This CDR3 reads CASTPGQGLYEQFF. CDR3 coding DNA: TGTGCCAGTACCCCGGGACAGGGGCTTTATGAGCAGTTCTTC.

The J gene is TRBJ2-2, the V gene TRBV3-1 (or the pseudogene TRBV3-2); 10 positions match TRBD2. The CDR3 length is 16 residues. Per germline, CDR1 LGHDT and CDR2 YNNKEL (reference sequence). V trimming: 6 bases; J trimming: 5 bases; junction bases outside the gene matches: 9. The CDR3 coding sequence is TGTGCCAGCAGTCATCTAGCGGGAGTGAGGACCGGGGAGCTGTTTTTT. This encodes CASSHLAGVRTGELFF.

The V and J genes are TRBV27 and TRBJ2-2; no reliable D call. CDR1 is MNHEY, CDR2 SMNVEV, per germline (reference sequence). V lost 5 bases to trimming and J lost 4 bases, with 5 bases between them. The CDR3 contains 12 residues. The CDR3 region is CASSRGTGELFF. The DNA of the CDR3 is TGTGCCAGCAGTCGAGGCACCGGGGAGCTGTTTTTT.

V and J are TRBV6-6 and TRBJ1-6, with D possibly TRBD1 on 6 matching bases. There are 16 residues in the CDR3. Deletions cut 5 bases from V and 3 bases from J, with 14 bases between. Germline CDR1 MNHNY, CDR2 SVGAGI (reference sequence). Written as DNA, the CDR3 is TGTGCCAGCAGTAGGGGGTTCCAGGACTATAATTCACCCCTCCACTTT. This encodes CASSRGFQDYNSPLHF.

The chain combines TRBV7-2 with TRBJ2-7; 7 nucleotides match TRBD2. This CDR3 has 15 amino acids. Losses at the gene ends were 5 bases for V and 8 bases for J; bases not matched to a gene: 15. Germline V lookup: CDR1 SGHTA, CDR2 FQGNSA. This chain's CDR3 is CASSQSSGRGGKQYF. The CDR3 nucleotides are TGTGCCAGCAGCCAGTCTAGCGGTCGGGGAGGGAAGCAGTACTTC.

The rearrangement links TRBV11-2 to TRBJ2-3, with TRBD2 identical over 7 bases. Germline V gene sequence: CDR1 SGHAT, CDR2 FQNNGV. This CDR3 contains 14 residues. V was pared by 5 bases and J by 4 bases, with 6 bases of the junction left unmatched. The CDR3, as DNA: TGTGCCAGCAGCCGGACTAGAGGCGCAGATACGCAGTATTTT. It translates to CASSRTRGADTQYF.

The chain joins TRBV27 to TRBJ2-1, with 13 bases identical to TRBD2. In germline, CDR1 is MNHEY, CDR2 SMNVEV (reference sequence). The CDR3 length is 14 residues. After removal of 6 bases from V and 9 bases from J, the junction contained 5 bases not matched to a gene. CDR3 loop: CASRGLAGVVEQFF. CDR3 DNA sequence: TGTGCCAGCAGAGGACTAGCGGGAGTGGTTGAGCAGTTCTTC.

V usage is TRBV11-2 and J usage is TRBJ1-3; D is undetermined. The CDR3 is 15 residues long. V gave up 1 base and J gave up 4 bases, with 11 bases separating them. Germline assignment: CDR1 SGHAT and CDR2 FQNNGV. This CDR3 reads CASSLGTRPGNTIYF. As DNA, the CDR3 is TGTGCCAGCAGCTTAGGAACGAGGCCGGGAAACACCATATATTTT.

The chain recombines TRBV9 with TRBJ2-1, with TRBD2 matching over 10 bases. The CDR3 is 16 residues long. Looked up from germline, CDR1 is SGDLS and CDR2 is YYNGEE. The V segment lost 2 bases and the J segment 7 bases; nucleotides outside the gene matches: 9. The CDR3 loop is CASSVLGGLAYNEQFF. CDR3 DNA sequence: TGTGCCAGCAGCGTCCTAGGGGGACTAGCGTATAATGAGCAGTTCTTC.

This clone was recorded once. The gene calls are TRBV3-1 (or the pseudogene TRBV3-2) and TRBJ2-1; a weak D match, TRBD1 (6 bases). V lost 1 base and J lost 0, with 10 bases in between. CDR1 is LGHDT and CDR2 is YNNKEL in the germline V gene (reference sequence). The CDR3 totals 16 residues. CDR3 in DNA: TGTGCCAGCAGCCAAGCTCCGACAGGCTCCTACAATGAGCAGTTCTTC. It encodes CASSQAPTGSYNEQFF.

The V and J genes are TRBV24-1 and TRBJ2-7, with unresolved D. V lost 2 bases and J 2 bases, leaving 9 bases between the germline ends. Per germline, CDR1 KGHDR and CDR2 SFDVKD. The CDR3 loop spans 14 amino acids. The CDR3 reads CATSDSRPPYEQYF. The CDR3 region has the DNA TGTGCCACCAGTGATTCCAGGCCGCCCTACGAGCAGTACTTC.

The rearrangement joins TRBV19 to TRBJ1-5, with TRBD1 matching over 7 bases. The CDR3 is made up of 14 amino acids. V was pared by 1 base and J by 6 bases, with 3 bases of the junction left unmatched. Germline CDR1 is LNHDA and CDR2 is SQIVND (reference sequence). As DNA, the CDR3 is TGTGCCAGTAGTATAGGACAGGGCGGTCAGCCCCAGCATTTT. Amino acid sequence: CASSIGQGGQPQHF.

The chain carries TRBV6-5 and TRBJ1-3, with unresolved D. There are 14 residues in the CDR3. Trimming cost V 6 bases and J 4 bases, with 13 bases left between them. Germline-derived CDR1 and CDR2 are MNHEY and SVGAGI. CDR3 amino acids: CASRPEGGGNTIYF. CDR3 in DNA: TGTGCCAGCAGACCCGAGGGCGGGGGAAACACCATATATTTT.

The chain uses TRBV18 and TRBJ2-5, with D perhaps matching TRBD1 (5 bases). CDR3 size: 14 residues. Germline CDR1 is KGHSH and CDR2 is LQKENI. Trimming took off 1 base at V and 5 bases at J, with 11 bases between the two ends. The DNA of the CDR3 is TGTGCCAGCTCACCACGGGGCGGACGGGAGACCCAGTACTTC. Its protein is CASSPRGGRETQYF.

V and J are TRBV3-1 (or the pseudogene TRBV3-2) and TRBJ1-2, with D unresolved. V was clipped by 5 bases and J by 3 bases, with 10 bases between them. This CDR3 contains 13 residues. Germline-derived CDR1 and CDR2 are LGHDT and YNNKEL (reference sequence). As DNA, the CDR3 is TGTGCCAGCAGCACGACATCTCACTATGGCTACACCTTC. It is translated as CASSTTSHYGYTF.

The V call is TRBV3-1 (or the pseudogene TRBV3-2), the J call TRBJ2-1; D is undetermined. Germline-derived CDR1 and CDR2 are LGHDT and YNNKEL (reference sequence). The CDR3 runs 13 residues. The V end lost 5 bases, the J end lost 5 bases, and 10 bases lay between the germline ends. The CDR3 nucleotides read TGTGCCAGCAGCAACCTAGGTGACAATGAGCAGTTCTTC. This encodes CASSNLGDNEQFF.